This T cell receptor (beta chain) was captured by sequencing in a study of cytomegalovirus exposure and HLA in healthy donors. Study-wide results and limits: Researchers reportedly found TCR beta sequences accurately predicted most subjects' HLA-A and HLA-B alleles. A later analysis revealed that TCR association rates differed between HLA loci, peaking at DRB1 and bottoming out at HLA-C.

Each donor was healthy, and each was a bone marrow donor. A multiplex PCR was run with 60 Vbeta primers and 13 Jbeta primers. Measured with immunoSEQ multiplex PCR; TCRdb has only the in-frame clones, and not every one. This table has 130,000 to 150,000 clones, roughly 80% appearing once. V shed 5 bases and J shed 0 bases, with 13 bases lying between them. The CDR3 extends over 15 amino acids. Germline CDR1 reads SNHLY; CDR2 reads FYNNEI. To note about this clone: No antigen is known for it.

The rearrangement links TRBV2 to TRBJ1-2; tentative D call: TRBD1 (5 bases). This TCR was sampled from a man in his forties in good health and CMV-seronegative. The sample comprised PBMCs. Here the CDR3 reads CASSMGQTSNYGYTF. Here the CDR3 DNA reads TGTGCCAGCAGTATGGGGCAGACATCTAACTATGGCTACACCTTC.